This TCR beta chain was obtained from a study of OX40 agonist ivuxolimab in advanced cancers. For this clone: At one end, the junction sequence differs from germline, possibly due to a read error. Other DNA variants within this sample encode the same CDR3.

Sequenced by immunoSEQ multiplex PCR; TCRdb stores in-frame clones only, minus some. Here the sample spans more than 25,000 clones, 75% to 90% being singletons. Per germline, CDR1 SQVTM and CDR2 ANQGSEA. The CDR3 consists of 15 residues. This sample comprised CD4+ or CD8+ T cells sorted from blood, obtained in a trial of the OX40 agonist ivuxolimab. V gene TRBV29-1 combines with J gene TRBJ1-1; D ambiguous. The source is an adult with an advanced solid tumor such as melanoma, head and neck, liver or kidney cancer. The CDR3 protein is CSVEGVRELNTEAFF. The CDR3 bases are TGTAGCGTTGAAGGTGTGAGGGAGTTGAACACTGAAGCTTTCTTT.